This TCR beta chain comes out of a study of CD8+ T cells in alopecia areata (dated by TCRdb to 2016 to 2019). In the study overall: Treated patients were enrolled in an open-label pilot trial of oral tofacitinib at 5 to 10 mg twice daily for moderate-to-severe alopecia areata. Patients received tofacitinib for 6 to 18 months and were then followed off drug for 6 months to check for delayed response and recurrence. To study T cell clonal expansion in alopecia areata, the researchers applied high-throughput TCRbeta sequencing to both the C3H/HeJ mouse model and human patients. Human TCRbeta sequencing covered scalp tissue and sorted CD4+ and CD8+ peripheral blood T cells from patchy and totalis/universalis alopecia areata patients and healthy controls. Patients on tofacitinib were biopsied at baseline and after 4 and 24 weeks of treatment, and several of the patients also had a later scalp biopsy. Scalp clonality was compared across normal scalp (n=4), patchy alopecia areata scalp (n=8), and alopecia totalis/universalis scalp (n=8). RNA came from the PAXgene miRNA kit for fixed scalp, the miRNeasy kit for PBMCs, and the RNeasy kit for mouse skin. TCRbeta CDR3 regions were amplified by immunoSEQ multiplex PCR using 35 Vbeta forward and 13 Jbeta reverse primers.

The protocol used for the library was the immunoSEQ multiplex PCR assay. For TCR sequencing, RNA was extracted from every sample and reverse transcribed into cDNA to serve as template. First-strand cDNA was synthesized using SuperScript III with a 2:1 mix of oligo-dT and random hexamers. A synthetic immune receptor repertoire was used to gauge amplification bias, and whatever bias remained was removed computationally. Processing in the source paper ran as follows. Raw reads were preprocessed for error removal, and CDR3 was defined according to IMGT conventions as running from the conserved cysteine to phenylalanine. Clonality was computed as 1 minus the Shannon entropy, with the entropy normalized by log2 of the number of productive unique TCRs. Whether each scalp clone was CD4 or CD8 was inferred by checking scalp TCRbeta sequences against the CD4 and CD8 repertoires from sorted blood. TCRdb carries this immuneACCESS record with in-frame sequences only. Its versions omit some clonotypes, under half of them owing to an unresolved V gene in the studies checked, with the rest unexplained. For V, J and clone size, that table is used; D and trimming come from the DNA. In this sample the table shows roughly 250,000 clones, around two thirds of which occur a single time. Under 1.5% of the sample belongs to the ten largest clones.

Turning to this clone: The target of this receptor is not known. The sample holds no much larger clone one base away, and base qualities are not on file.

The time point label of this sample denotes: baseline before oral tofacitinib. Peripheral blood and lesional scalp punch biopsies were obtained from patients with alopecia areata. PBMCs were isolated by density centrifugation and stained for CD3, CD4 and CD8, and CD4+ and CD8+ T cells were sorted on a FACSAria. Here is what the overall study found, with its caveats: Lesional scalp, especially in alopecia totalis/universalis, showed higher clonality and more expanded CD8+ clones than normal scalp, suggesting antigenic drive. Compared with mice, TCR sequences shared between patients were less clear, possibly partly because of HLA diversity across the patient population. Unlike mouse skin, where gammadelta T cells dominate, normal human skin contains resident alphabeta T cells that get sequenced too, which complicates analysis of the scalp TCR repertoire.

The V and J ends are trimmed by 1 base and 7 bases, leaving 4 bases between them. From the cysteine up to the phenylalanine, the CDR3 has a length of 12 residues. The retained sequence is limited to the CDR3, 36 bases, with the frame set at the first base. CDR1 and CDR2 are read off the germline V gene (reference sequence) as PRHDT and FYEKMQ. The chain uses TRBV13 and TRBJ2-2, with no reliable assignment of the D segment. This receptor was taken from a human donor with alopecia areata. The sequences come from CD4+ T cells sorted from blood, collected at week 0. The CDR3 region reads CASSLAVGELFF. The nucleotide sequence reads as follows: TGTGCCAGCAGCTTAGCAGTCGGGGAGCTGTTTTTT.